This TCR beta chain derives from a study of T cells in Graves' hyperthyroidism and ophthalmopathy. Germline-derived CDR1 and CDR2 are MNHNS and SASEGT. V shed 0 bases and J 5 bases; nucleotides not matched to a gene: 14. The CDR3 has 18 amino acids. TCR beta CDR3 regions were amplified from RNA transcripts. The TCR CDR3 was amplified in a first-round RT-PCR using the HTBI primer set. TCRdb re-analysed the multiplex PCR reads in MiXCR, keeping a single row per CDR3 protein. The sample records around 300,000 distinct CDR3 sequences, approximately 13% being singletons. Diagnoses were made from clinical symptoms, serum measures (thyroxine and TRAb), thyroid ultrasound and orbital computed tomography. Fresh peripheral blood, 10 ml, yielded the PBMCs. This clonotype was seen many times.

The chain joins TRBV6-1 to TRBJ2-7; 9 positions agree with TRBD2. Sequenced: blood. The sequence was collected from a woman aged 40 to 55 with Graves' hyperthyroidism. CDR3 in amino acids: CASSEAPSGTPIYNEQYF. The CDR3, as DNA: TGTGCCAGCAGTGAAGCCCCTAGCGGGACCCCAATCTATAACGAGCAGTACTTC.